These T cell receptor beta chains were read from a single sample in a study of cytomegalovirus exposure and HLA in healthy donors. The method was immunoSEQ multiplex PCR; TCRdb's version includes in-frame clones alone and lacks a portion of them. The sample yields 250,000 to 400,000 clones, roughly 90% seen once. The sequenced material came from PBMCs. Receptor source: a man aged 25-45 years in good health and CMV-seronegative. Each CDR3 is given with its conserved first and last residue. Each record gives: D gene, J gene, clone size, V gene, CDR3 DNA, CDR3 protein. D genes are given only for firm matches. Size tells how often a clone was seen (once, few, many) or the class of an expanded clone, and some rows leave it out.

d_call: .; j_call: TRBJ1-1; clone_size: .; v_call: TRBV19; cdr3_nt: TGTGCCAGTAGTTCTACATCCGGGAATGAAGCTTTCTTT; cdr3_aa: CASSSTSGNEAFF
d_call: TRBD1; j_call: TRBJ1-5; clone_size: .; v_call: TRBV6-5; cdr3_nt: TGTGCCAGCAGTTTCGGACAGGGTTGGGGCAATCAGCCCCAGCATTTT; cdr3_aa: CASSFGQGWGNQPQHF
d_call: TRBD1; j_call: TRBJ1-1; clone_size: .; v_call: TRBV6-5; cdr3_nt: TGTGCCAGCAGAACAGGGGGCTATACTGAAGCTTTCTTT; cdr3_aa: CASRTGGYTEAFF
d_call: .; j_call: TRBJ1-4; clone_size: .; v_call: TRBV4-2; cdr3_nt: TGTGCCAGCAGCCAAGAAAAGGGGTACACCACTAATGAAAAACTGTTTTTT; cdr3_aa: CASSQEKGYTTNEKLFF
d_call: TRBD2; j_call: TRBJ2-7; clone_size: .; v_call: TRBV5-4; cdr3_nt: TGTGCCAGCAGCTTCGGACTAGAGGGTAACGAGCAGTACTTC; cdr3_aa: CASSFGLEGNEQYF
d_call: .; j_call: TRBJ2-7; clone_size: .; v_call: TRBV29-1; cdr3_nt: TGCAGCGTTGAAGTCCTAGGCGAGCAGTACTTC; cdr3_aa: CSVEVLGEQYF
d_call: TRBD1; j_call: TRBJ2-3; clone_size: .; v_call: TRBV18; cdr3_nt: TGTGCCAGCTCACCCGGACAGGGAACGTTAGGTACGCAGTATTTT; cdr3_aa: CASSPGQGTLGTQYF
d_call: TRBD1; j_call: TRBJ2-6; clone_size: .; v_call: TRBV4-3; cdr3_nt: TGCGCCAGCAGCCACTTGCCGGTTTGGACAGGGGGTGGGGCCAACGTCCTGACTTTC; cdr3_aa: CASSHLPVWTGGGANVLTF
d_call: TRBD2; j_call: TRBJ2-2; clone_size: once; v_call: TRBV6-1; cdr3_nt: TGTGCCACTTCGGGGGGACCCGGGGAGCTGTTTTTT; cdr3_aa: CATSGGPGELFF
d_call: .; j_call: TRBJ1-1; clone_size: once; v_call: TRBV5-1; cdr3_nt: TGCGCCAGCAGCCTTCAGACAATGAACACTGAAGCTTTCTTT; cdr3_aa: CASSLQTMNTEAFF
d_call: .; j_call: TRBJ2-3; clone_size: .; v_call: TRBV18; cdr3_nt: TGTGCCAGCTCACCACGAAACCCTCTCCCCGAGGAAGATACGCAGTATTTT; cdr3_aa: CASSPRNPLPEEDTQYF
d_call: .; j_call: TRBJ1-2; clone_size: .; v_call: TRBV11-2; cdr3_nt: TGTGCCAGCAGCTTAACGGGCGGGCGCCTAACCTTC; cdr3_aa: CASSLTGGRLTF
d_call: .; j_call: TRBJ2-2; clone_size: .; v_call: TRBV18; cdr3_nt: TGTGCCAGCTCACCAAGAACCCCGAGTGCCGGGGAGCTGTTTTTT; cdr3_aa: CASSPRTPSAGELFF
d_call: TRBD2; j_call: TRBJ2-1; clone_size: .; v_call: TRBV4-1; cdr3_nt: TGCGCCAGCAGCCATCTATGGACTAGCGGGGGTATAGGTGAGCAGTTCTTC; cdr3_aa: CASSHLWTSGGIGEQFF
d_call: TRBD1; j_call: TRBJ1-2; clone_size: once; v_call: TRBV7-2; cdr3_nt: TGTGCCAGCAGCACCCCCCCGGGACAGGGGTCGGGTGGCTACACCTTC; cdr3_aa: CASSTPPGQGSGGYTF
d_call: .; j_call: TRBJ1-6; clone_size: few; v_call: TRBV6-5; cdr3_nt: TGTGCCAGCAGGGAAAGGACAAATTCACCCCTCCACTTT; cdr3_aa: CASRERTNSPLHF
d_call: .; j_call: TRBJ2-1; clone_size: few; v_call: TRBV6-4; cdr3_nt: TGTGCCAGCAGTGTTACTGGGAGCTCCTACAATGAGCAGTTCTTC; cdr3_aa: CASSVTGSSYNEQFF
d_call: TRBD1; j_call: TRBJ1-3; clone_size: .; v_call: TRBV10-2; cdr3_nt: TGCGCCAGTAGGGGGGACAGGGTCATCTCTGGAAACACCATATATTTT; cdr3_aa: CASRGDRVISGNTIYF
d_call: .; j_call: TRBJ2-3; clone_size: .; v_call: TRBV7-2; cdr3_nt: TGTGCCAGCAGCTCGGGGGTTGTGAGCACAGATACGCAGTATTTT; cdr3_aa: CASSSGVVSTDTQYF
d_call: TRBD2; j_call: TRBJ2-1; clone_size: few; v_call: TRBV6-5; cdr3_nt: TGTGCCAGCAGTTACTTTGGCGGGGGGGCGAATGAGCAGTTCTTC; cdr3_aa: CASSYFGGGANEQFF
d_call: .; j_call: TRBJ1-6; clone_size: .; v_call: TRBV5-4; cdr3_nt: TGTGCCAGCAGCTTGGACCTGCCGAGCTCCTATAATTCACCCCTCCACTTT; cdr3_aa: CASSLDLPSSYNSPLHF
d_call: .; j_call: TRBJ2-4; clone_size: .; v_call: TRBV7-9; cdr3_nt: TGTGCCAGCAGCTTAGAAGACTGGAACATTCAGTACTTC; cdr3_aa: CASSLEDWNIQYF
d_call: .; j_call: TRBJ2-2; clone_size: many; v_call: TRBV7-2; cdr3_nt: TGTGCCAGCGCGAGCCCACCCGGGGAGCTGTTTTTT; cdr3_aa: CASASPPGELFF
d_call: .; j_call: TRBJ1-2; clone_size: .; v_call: TRBV2; cdr3_nt: TGTGCCAGCATCAGTAACTATGGCTACACCTTC; cdr3_aa: CASISNYGYTF
d_call: TRBD1; j_call: TRBJ1-6; clone_size: .; v_call: TRBV7-2; cdr3_nt: TGTGCCAGCAGCGGCAGGCGGGGACAGGGAAATTCACCCCTCCACTTT; cdr3_aa: CASSGRRGQGNSPLHF
d_call: TRBD1; j_call: TRBJ1-5; clone_size: .; v_call: TRBV6-5; cdr3_nt: TGTGCCAGCAGACCCCAGGGGGGCAATCAGCCCCAGCATTTT; cdr3_aa: CASRPQGGNQPQHF
d_call: TRBD2; j_call: TRBJ2-1; clone_size: .; v_call: TRBV5-5; cdr3_nt: TGTGCCAGCAGCTTGGAAGCACGCGGGGGGGCTAACTACAATGAGCAGTTCTTC; cdr3_aa: CASSLEARGGANYNEQFF
d_call: TRBD2; j_call: TRBJ2-5; clone_size: .; v_call: TRBV9; cdr3_nt: TGTGCCAGCAGCGTCGGGACTAGCGGGGGGAGGCAAGAGACCCAGTACTTC; cdr3_aa: CASSVGTSGGRQETQYF
d_call: TRBD1; j_call: TRBJ1-2; clone_size: .; v_call: TRBV9; cdr3_nt: TGTGCCAGCAGCACCCGACAGGGGGCGGACGGCTACACCTTC; cdr3_aa: CASSTRQGADGYTF
d_call: .; j_call: TRBJ2-3; clone_size: .; v_call: TRBV7-8; cdr3_nt: TGTGCCAGCAGCTTGGGGGACACCTCAGATACGCAGTATTTT; cdr3_aa: CASSLGDTSDTQYF
d_call: .; j_call: TRBJ2-3; clone_size: once; v_call: TRBV11-3; cdr3_nt: TGTGCCAGCAGCTTAGGCCGGGACTTAAACACAGATACGCAGTATTTT; cdr3_aa: CASSLGRDLNTDTQYF
d_call: .; j_call: TRBJ1-1; clone_size: .; v_call: TRBV5-1; cdr3_nt: TGCGCCAGCAGTGGGGCAGGTGAAGCTTTCTTT; cdr3_aa: CASSGAGEAFF
d_call: TRBD1; j_call: TRBJ2-3; clone_size: .; v_call: TRBV27; cdr3_nt: TGTGCCAGCAGGGACAGGGGTACAGATACGCAGTATTTT; cdr3_aa: CASRDRGTDTQYF
d_call: TRBD2; j_call: TRBJ2-3; clone_size: .; v_call: TRBV7-2; cdr3_nt: TGTGCCAGCAGCCTAGCGGGGAGGACAGATACGCAGTATTTT; cdr3_aa: CASSLAGRTDTQYF
d_call: .; j_call: TRBJ1-2; clone_size: .; v_call: TRBV5-1; cdr3_nt: TGCGCCAGCAGCTTGGAACAGCCAAACTATGGCTACACCTTC; cdr3_aa: CASSLEQPNYGYTF
d_call: .; j_call: TRBJ2-7; clone_size: few; v_call: TRBV7-9; cdr3_nt: TGTGCCAGCAGCTTACAGGTCAGCTACGAGCAGTACTTC; cdr3_aa: CASSLQVSYEQYF
d_call: TRBD1; j_call: TRBJ2-6; clone_size: .; v_call: TRBV27; cdr3_nt: TGTGCCAGCAGTTGGACAGGGATAGCTGGGGCCAACGTCCTGACTTTC; cdr3_aa: CASSWTGIAGANVLTF
d_call: .; j_call: TRBJ1-5; clone_size: .; v_call: TRBV6-5; cdr3_nt: TGTGCCAGCGTAGACCCGGGGGGAGATCAGCCCCAGCATTTT; cdr3_aa: CASVDPGGDQPQHF
d_call: .; j_call: TRBJ1-4; clone_size: .; v_call: TRBV4-1; cdr3_nt: TGCGCCAGCAGCCGAAGAGAGGGAACTAATGAAAAACTGTTTTTT; cdr3_aa: CASSRREGTNEKLFF
d_call: TRBD2; j_call: TRBJ2-1; clone_size: .; v_call: TRBV6-4; cdr3_nt: TGTGCCAGCAGTGACCTAGCGGGGGGTTTAAATGAGCAGTTCTTC; cdr3_aa: CASSDLAGGLNEQFF
d_call: TRBD1; j_call: TRBJ1-1; clone_size: .; v_call: TRBV11-2; cdr3_nt: TGTGCCAGCAGCCCGGACAGGGGAGTAGCTTTCTTT; cdr3_aa: CASSPDRGVAFF
d_call: .; j_call: TRBJ1-2; clone_size: .; v_call: TRBV2; cdr3_nt: TGTGCCAGCAGTGTAGGGCAGGGTAAACTCTATGGCTACACCTTC; cdr3_aa: CASSVGQGKLYGYTF
d_call: TRBD2; j_call: TRBJ2-3; clone_size: .; v_call: TRBV5-1; cdr3_nt: TGCGCCAGCAGCTTGGATTACGGGACTAGTCGCGCAGATACGCAGTATTTT; cdr3_aa: CASSLDYGTSRADTQYF
d_call: .; j_call: TRBJ1-2; clone_size: few; v_call: TRBV2; cdr3_nt: TGTGCCAGCAGTTTCACCCCGACACCCTATGGCTACACCTTC; cdr3_aa: CASSFTPTPYGYTF
d_call: TRBD2; j_call: TRBJ2-7; clone_size: .; v_call: TRBV9; cdr3_nt: TGTGCCAGCAGCGCCTCTAGCGGGGGGGTATACGAGCAGTACTTC; cdr3_aa: CASSASSGGVYEQYF
d_call: TRBD2; j_call: TRBJ2-7; clone_size: .; v_call: TRBV4-1; cdr3_nt: TGCGCCAGCAGCCAAGGACTAGCGGGGGGGATTGTCGTCTACGAGCAGTACTTC; cdr3_aa: CASSQGLAGGIVVYEQYF
d_call: .; j_call: TRBJ1-1; clone_size: .; v_call: TRBV11-1; cdr3_nt: TGTGCCAGCAGCTTAGTAGGCAGGTTTGAAGCTTTCTTT; cdr3_aa: CASSLVGRFEAFF
d_call: TRBD2; j_call: TRBJ2-3; clone_size: .; v_call: TRBV9; cdr3_nt: TGTGCCAGCGGGCATAGCGGGGAACCAGATACGCAGTATTTT; cdr3_aa: CASGHSGEPDTQYF
d_call: TRBD1; j_call: TRBJ1-6; clone_size: .; v_call: TRBV7-2; cdr3_nt: TGTGCCAGCAGCTGGCCACAGGGGTCGAGCTCCTATAATTCACCCCTCCACTTT; cdr3_aa: CASSWPQGSSSYNSPLHF
d_call: .; j_call: TRBJ1-3; clone_size: .; v_call: TRBV7-9; cdr3_nt: TGTGCCAGCAGCCCCGGGTCGTTAATGGGGAACAGGGGAAACACCATATATTTT; cdr3_aa: CASSPGSLMGNRGNTIYF
d_call: TRBD1; j_call: TRBJ1-4; clone_size: .; v_call: TRBV9; cdr3_nt: TGTGCCAGCAGCGCAGAGACAGGGACCACTAATGAAAAACTGTTTTTT; cdr3_aa: CASSAETGTTNEKLFF
d_call: TRBD1; j_call: TRBJ2-7; clone_size: .; v_call: TRBV6-1; cdr3_nt: TGTGCCAGCAGGCCCGGGACAGGGGCCTACGAGCAGTACTTC; cdr3_aa: CASRPGTGAYEQYF
d_call: .; j_call: TRBJ1-5; clone_size: .; v_call: TRBV7-8; cdr3_nt: TGTGCCAGCAGCTTAGGGTCCAGGGAGCCCCAGCATTTT; cdr3_aa: CASSLGSREPQHF
d_call: TRBD2; j_call: TRBJ2-3; clone_size: .; v_call: TRBV18; cdr3_nt: TGTGCCAGCTCACCCGGGACTATGACAGATACGCAGTATTTT; cdr3_aa: CASSPGTMTDTQYF
d_call: TRBD2; j_call: TRBJ2-2; clone_size: .; v_call: TRBV6-4; cdr3_nt: TGTGCCAGCAGTGCCTCCGTTCGGACTAGGGGCACCGGGGAGCTGTTTTTT; cdr3_aa: CASSASVRTRGTGELFF
d_call: .; j_call: TRBJ1-1; clone_size: .; v_call: TRBV6-1; cdr3_nt: TGTGCCAGCAGCCTGAACTGGAACACTGAAGCTTTCTTT; cdr3_aa: CASSLNWNTEAFF
d_call: .; j_call: TRBJ2-7; clone_size: once; v_call: TRBV21-1; cdr3_nt: TGTGCCAGCAGCGACCGGGACAGGGGATACTACGAGCAGTACTTC; cdr3_aa: CASSDRDRGYYEQYF
d_call: .; j_call: TRBJ2-5; clone_size: .; v_call: TRBV4-1; cdr3_nt: TGCGCCAGCAGCCTCCTAAGTGGACAGCTGCAAGAGACCCAGTACTTC; cdr3_aa: CASSLLSGQLQETQYF
d_call: .; j_call: TRBJ1-4; clone_size: .; v_call: TRBV4-1; cdr3_nt: TGCGCCAGCAGCCACCTAAATGAAAAACTGTTTTTT; cdr3_aa: CASSHLNEKLFF
d_call: .; j_call: TRBJ2-2; clone_size: .; v_call: TRBV19; cdr3_nt: TGTGCCAGTAGTAGCCTAGCAGCCACCGGGGAGCTGTTTTTT; cdr3_aa: CASSSLAATGELFF